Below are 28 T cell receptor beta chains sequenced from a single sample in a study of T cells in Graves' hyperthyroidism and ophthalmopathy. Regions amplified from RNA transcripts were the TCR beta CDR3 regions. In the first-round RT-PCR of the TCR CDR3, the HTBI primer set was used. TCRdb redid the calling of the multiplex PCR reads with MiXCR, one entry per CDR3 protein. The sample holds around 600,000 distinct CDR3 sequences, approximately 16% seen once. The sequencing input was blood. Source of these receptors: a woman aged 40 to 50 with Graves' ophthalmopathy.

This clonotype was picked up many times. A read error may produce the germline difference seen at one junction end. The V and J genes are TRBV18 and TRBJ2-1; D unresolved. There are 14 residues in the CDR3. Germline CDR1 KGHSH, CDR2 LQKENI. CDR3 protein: CASSPRNSYNEQFF. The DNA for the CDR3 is TGTGCCAGCTCCCCACGGAACTCCTACAATGAGCAGTTCTTC. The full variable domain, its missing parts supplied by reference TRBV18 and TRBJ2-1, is NAGVMQNPRHLVRRRGQEARLRCSPMKGHSHVYWYRQLPEEGLKFMVYLQKENIIDESGMPKERFSAEFPKEGPSILRIQQVVRGDSAAYFCASSPRNSYNEQFFGPGTRLTVL.

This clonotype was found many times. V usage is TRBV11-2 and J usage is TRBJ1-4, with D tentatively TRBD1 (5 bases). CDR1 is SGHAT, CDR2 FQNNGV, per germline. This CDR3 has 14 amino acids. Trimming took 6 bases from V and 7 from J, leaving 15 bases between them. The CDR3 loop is CASRTGTGSEKLFF. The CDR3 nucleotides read TGTGCCAGCAGGACCGGGACCGGGAGTGAAAAACTGTTTTTT. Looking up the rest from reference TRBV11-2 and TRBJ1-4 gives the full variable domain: EAGVAQSPRYKIIEKRQSVAFWCNPISGHATLYWYQQILGQGPKLLIQFQNNGVVDDSQLPKDRFSAERLKGVDSTLKIQPAKLEDSAVYLCASRTGTGSEKLFFGSGTQLSVL.

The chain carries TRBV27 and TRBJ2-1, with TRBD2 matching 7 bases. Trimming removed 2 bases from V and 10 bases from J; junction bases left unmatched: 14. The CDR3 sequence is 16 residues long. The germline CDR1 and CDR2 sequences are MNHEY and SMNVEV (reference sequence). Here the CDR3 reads CASSLRGRALAGEQFF. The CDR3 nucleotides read TGTGCCAGCAGTTTACGAGGGAGGGCCCTCGCGGGCGAGCAGTTCTTC.

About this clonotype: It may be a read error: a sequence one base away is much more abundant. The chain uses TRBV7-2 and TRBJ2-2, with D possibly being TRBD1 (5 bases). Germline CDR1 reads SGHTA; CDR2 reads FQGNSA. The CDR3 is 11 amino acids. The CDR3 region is CVSKGTGELFF. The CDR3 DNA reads TGTGTCAGCAAGGGGACCGGGGAGCTGTTTTTT.

The DNA of the CDR3 is TGCAGCGTTGAATTGACTAGCGGAAGCACAGATACGCAGTATTTT. This codes for CSVELTSGSTDTQYF. V gene TRBV29-1 combines with J gene TRBJ2-3; 9 bases map to TRBD2. The CDR3 totals 15 residues. With V trimmed by 2 bases and J by 0 bases, 3 bases remained unmatched. Per the germline V gene, CDR1 is SQVTM and CDR2 is ANQGSEA.

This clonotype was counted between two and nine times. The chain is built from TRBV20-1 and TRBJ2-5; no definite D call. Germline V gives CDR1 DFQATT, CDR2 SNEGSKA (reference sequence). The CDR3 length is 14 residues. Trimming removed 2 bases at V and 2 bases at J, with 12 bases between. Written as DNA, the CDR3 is TGCAGTGCTAGAAGATACGAGCTTCAAGAGACCCAGTACTTC. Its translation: CSARRYELQETQYF.

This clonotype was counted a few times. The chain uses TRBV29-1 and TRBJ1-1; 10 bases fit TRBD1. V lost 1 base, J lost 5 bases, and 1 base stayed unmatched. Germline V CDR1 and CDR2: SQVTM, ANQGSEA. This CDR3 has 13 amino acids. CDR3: CSVEGGQGTEAFF. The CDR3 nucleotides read TGCAGCGTTGAAGGGGGACAGGGGACTGAAGCTTTCTTT.

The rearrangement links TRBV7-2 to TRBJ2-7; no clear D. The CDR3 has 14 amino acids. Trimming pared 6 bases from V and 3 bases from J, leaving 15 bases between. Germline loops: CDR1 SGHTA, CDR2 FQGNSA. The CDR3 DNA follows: TGTGCCAGCAGTTGGGATCCAGGAAACTACGAGCAGTACTTC. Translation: CASSWDPGNYEQYF.

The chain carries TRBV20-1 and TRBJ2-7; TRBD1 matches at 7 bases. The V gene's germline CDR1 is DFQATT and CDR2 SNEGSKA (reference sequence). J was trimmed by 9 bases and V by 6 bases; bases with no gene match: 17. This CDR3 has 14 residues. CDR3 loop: CSAPGQASPSLQYF. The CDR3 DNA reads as TGCAGTGCCCCAGGACAGGCGAGTCCCTCTTTGCAGTACTTC.

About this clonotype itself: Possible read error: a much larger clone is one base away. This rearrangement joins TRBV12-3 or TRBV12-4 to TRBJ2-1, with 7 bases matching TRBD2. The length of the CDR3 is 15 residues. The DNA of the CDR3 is TGTGCCAGCAGCCTATCGGGGGAGGGATACAGTGAGCAGTTCTTC. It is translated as CASSLSGEGYSEQFF.

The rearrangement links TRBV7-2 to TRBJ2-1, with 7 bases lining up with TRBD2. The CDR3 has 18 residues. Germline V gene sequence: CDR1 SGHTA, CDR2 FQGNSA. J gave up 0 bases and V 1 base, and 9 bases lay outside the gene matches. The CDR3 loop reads CASSLVGRGGSSYNEQFF. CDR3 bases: TGTGCCAGCAGCTTAGTGGGGCGTGGCGGGAGCTCCTACAATGAGCAGTTCTTC.

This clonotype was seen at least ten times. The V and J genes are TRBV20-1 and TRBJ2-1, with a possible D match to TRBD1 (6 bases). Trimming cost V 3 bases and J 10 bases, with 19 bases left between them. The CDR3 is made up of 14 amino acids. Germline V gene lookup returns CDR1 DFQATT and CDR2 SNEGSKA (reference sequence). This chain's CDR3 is CSASVAGNQGEQFF. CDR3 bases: TGCAGTGCTAGTGTGGCAGGGAATCAGGGGGAGCAGTTCTTC.

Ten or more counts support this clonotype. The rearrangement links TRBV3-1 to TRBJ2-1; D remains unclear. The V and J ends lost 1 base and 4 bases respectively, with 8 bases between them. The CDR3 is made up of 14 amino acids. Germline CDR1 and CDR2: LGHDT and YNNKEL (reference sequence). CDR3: CASSQGFEYNEQFF. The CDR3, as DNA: TGTGCCAGCAGCCAAGGCTTTGAGTACAATGAGCAGTTCTTC.

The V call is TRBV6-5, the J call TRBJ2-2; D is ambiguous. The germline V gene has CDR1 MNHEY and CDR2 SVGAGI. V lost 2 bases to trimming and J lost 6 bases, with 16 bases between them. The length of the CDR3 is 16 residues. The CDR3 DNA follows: TGTGCCAGCAGTTACCTCACTCAAAGTTGGGCCGGGGAGCTGTTTTTT. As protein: CASSYLTQSWAGELFF.

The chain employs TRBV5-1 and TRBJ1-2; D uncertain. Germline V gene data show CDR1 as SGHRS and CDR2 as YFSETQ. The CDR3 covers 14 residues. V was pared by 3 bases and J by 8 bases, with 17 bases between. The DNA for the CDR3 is TGCGCCAGCAGCTCCACGGGCAGCTCTATCGGCTACACCTTC. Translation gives CASSSTGSSIGYTF.

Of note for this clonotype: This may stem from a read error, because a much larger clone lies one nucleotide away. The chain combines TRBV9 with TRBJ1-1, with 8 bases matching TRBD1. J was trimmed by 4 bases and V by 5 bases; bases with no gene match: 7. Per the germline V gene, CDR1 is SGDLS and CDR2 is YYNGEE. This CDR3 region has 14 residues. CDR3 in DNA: TGTGCCAGCAGTAGACAGGGGTATGGCACTGAAGCTTTCTTT. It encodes CASSRQGYGTEAFF.

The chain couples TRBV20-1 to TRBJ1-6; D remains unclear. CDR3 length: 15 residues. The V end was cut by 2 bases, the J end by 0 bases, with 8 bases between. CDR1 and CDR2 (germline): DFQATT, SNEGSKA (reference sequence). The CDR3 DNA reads TGCAGTGCTAGAACTCGAGGCTCCTATAATTCACCCCTCCACTTT. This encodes CSARTRGSYNSPLHF.

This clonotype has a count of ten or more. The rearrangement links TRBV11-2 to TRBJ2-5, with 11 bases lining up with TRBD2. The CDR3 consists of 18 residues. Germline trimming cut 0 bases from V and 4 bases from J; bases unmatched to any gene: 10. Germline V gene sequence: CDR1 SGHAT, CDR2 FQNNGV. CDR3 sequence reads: CASSLDSPLAGGPETQYF. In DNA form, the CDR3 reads TGTGCCAGCAGCTTAGACTCCCCTCTAGCGGGGGGACCAGAGACCCAGTACTTC.

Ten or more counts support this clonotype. The CDR3 bases are TGCAGTGCTAGGTATGGGGACCTGAACACTGAAGCTTTCTTT. Protein sequence: CSARYGDLNTEAFF. This chain uses TRBV20-1 with TRBJ1-1, with a weak D call TRBD1 (5 bases). Between the trimmed V and J ends, which lost 3 bases and 0 bases, there was a span of 11 bases. Germline loops: CDR1 DFQATT, CDR2 SNEGSKA (reference sequence). This CDR3 spans 14 amino acids.

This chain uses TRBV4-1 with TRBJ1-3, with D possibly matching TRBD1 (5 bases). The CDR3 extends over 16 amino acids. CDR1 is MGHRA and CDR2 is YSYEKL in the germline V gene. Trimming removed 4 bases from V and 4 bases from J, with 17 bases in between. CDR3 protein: CASSPSEGESGNTIYF. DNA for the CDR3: TGCGCCAGCAGCCCCTCTGAAGGGGAATCCGGAAACACCATATATTTT.

Here the CDR3 reads CASSLSGDEGPYGYTF. The CDR3 nucleotides read TGTGCCAGCAGTCTAAGCGGGGACGAAGGGCCATATGGCTACACCTTC. The chain joins TRBV7-9 to TRBJ1-2, with D perhaps TRBD1 (5 bases). This CDR3 contains 16 residues. Trimming removed 6 bases from V and 5 bases from J, with 22 bases in between. The germline gives CDR1 SEHNR, CDR2 FQNEAQ (reference sequence).

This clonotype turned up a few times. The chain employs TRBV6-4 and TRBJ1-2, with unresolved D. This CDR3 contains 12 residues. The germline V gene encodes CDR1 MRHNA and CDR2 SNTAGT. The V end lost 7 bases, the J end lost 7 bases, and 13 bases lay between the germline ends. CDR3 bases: TGTGCCAGCAAAAGTCTGGGTGGTGGCTACACCTTC. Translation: CASKSLGGGYTF.

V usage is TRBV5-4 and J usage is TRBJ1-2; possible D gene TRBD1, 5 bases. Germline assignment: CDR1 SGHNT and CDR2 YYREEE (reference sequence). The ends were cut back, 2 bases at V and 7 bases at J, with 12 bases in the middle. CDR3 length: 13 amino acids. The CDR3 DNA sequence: TGTGCCAGCAGCTTTGGGGCCGGGCTTGGCTACACCTTC. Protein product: CASSFGAGLGYTF.

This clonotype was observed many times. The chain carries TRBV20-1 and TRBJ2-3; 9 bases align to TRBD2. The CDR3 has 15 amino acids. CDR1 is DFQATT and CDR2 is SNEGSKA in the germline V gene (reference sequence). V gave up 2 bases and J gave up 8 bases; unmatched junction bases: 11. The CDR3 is CSARTSGSSWGTQYF. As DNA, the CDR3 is TGCAGTGCTAGAACTAGCGGGTCCTCCTGGGGTACGCAGTATTTT.

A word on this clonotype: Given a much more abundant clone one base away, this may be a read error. CDR3 DNA: TGTGCCAGCAGAGACGGGGTGAACACTGAAGCTTTCTTT. Translated: CASRDGVNTEAFF. The chain combines TRBV7-9 with TRBJ1-1; no firm D call. Germline CDR1 SEHNR, CDR2 FQNEAQ (reference sequence). V lost 6 bases, J lost 0 bases, and 8 bases lay in between. The CDR3 totals 13 residues.

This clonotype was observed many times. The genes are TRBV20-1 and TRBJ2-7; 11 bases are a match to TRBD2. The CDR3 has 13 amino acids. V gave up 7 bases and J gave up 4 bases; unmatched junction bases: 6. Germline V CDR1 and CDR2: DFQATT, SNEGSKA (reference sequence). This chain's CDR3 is CSVPGTSGYEQYF. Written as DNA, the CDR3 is TGCAGTGTCCCCGGGACTAGCGGTTACGAGCAGTACTTC.

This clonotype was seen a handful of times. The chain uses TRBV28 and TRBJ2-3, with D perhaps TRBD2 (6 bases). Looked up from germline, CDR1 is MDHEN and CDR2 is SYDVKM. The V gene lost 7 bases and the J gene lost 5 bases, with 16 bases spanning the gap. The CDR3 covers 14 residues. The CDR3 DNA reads TGTGCCAGCATCGACGGGAGTGTGAAAGATACGCAGTATTTT. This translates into CASIDGSVKDTQYF.

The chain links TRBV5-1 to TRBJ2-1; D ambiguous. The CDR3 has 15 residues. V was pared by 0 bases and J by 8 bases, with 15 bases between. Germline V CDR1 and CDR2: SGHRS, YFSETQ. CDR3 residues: CASSLEDRSVDEQFF. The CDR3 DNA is TGCGCCAGCAGCTTGGAAGATCGGAGCGTCGATGAGCAGTTCTTC.